These 31 T cell receptor beta chains originate from one sample sequenced in a study of blood T cell repertoires in COVID-19 (dated by TCRdb to 2018 to 2021). The library was prepared using the immunoSEQ multiplex PCR assay. The source is immuneACCESS, and TCRdb retained only in-frame sequences with V and J called. Part of the clones is not carried over; for the studies checked, unresolved V genes explain less than half of this, and the remainder is unexplained. This sample comprises around 150,000 clones, over 70% of them detected only once. The leading ten clones occupy roughly 9.5% of the sample. The sequenced sample was peripheral blood. The receptors derive from a woman of 80 years or more with active or convalescent COVID-19.

The V gene is TRBV27, the J gene TRBJ1-3; a weak D match, TRBD1 (5 bases). Looked up from germline, CDR1 is MNHEY and CDR2 is SMNVEV (reference sequence). V lost 5 bases to trimming and J lost 0 bases, with 11 bases between them. The CDR3 spans 15 residues. In DNA form, the CDR3 reads TGTGCCAGCAGTCCAGACAGAATCTCTGGAAACACCATATATTTT. Amino acid sequence: CASSPDRISGNTIYF.

The chain couples TRBV12-3 or TRBV12-4 to TRBJ1-2; 11 nucleotides agree with TRBD1. V shed 3 bases, J shed 6 bases, and the junction held 0 bases outside the gene matches. CDR3 length: 13 residues. CDR3 DNA sequence: TGTGCCAGCAGTTTGGGACAGGGGGATGGCTACACCTTC. Translation gives CASSLGQGDGYTF.

As concerns this clone: One junction end disagrees with the germline gene, perhaps due to a read error. This rearrangement joins TRBV4-1 to TRBJ1-2, with 10 nucleotides matching TRBD1. Per the germline V gene, CDR1 is MGHRA and CDR2 is YSYEKL. CDR3 length: 16 amino acids. The CDR3 sequence is CASSQDFGALGTGVSF. The DNA of the CDR3 is TGCGCCAGCAGCCAAGATTTCGGGGCTTTGGGGACAGGGGTGTCTTTC.

This sequence joins TRBV7-2 and TRBJ2-7, with 14 bases aligning to TRBD2. The CDR3 covers 17 residues. J gave up 5 bases and V 1 base, and 7 bases lay outside the gene matches. The V gene's germline CDR1 is SGHTA and CDR2 FQGNSA. The CDR3 nucleotides are TGTGCCAGCAGCTTAGGTCTGCGGGGACTAGCGGGGGACGAGCAGTACTTC. Its protein is CASSLGLRGLAGDEQYF.

V usage is TRBV6-2 or TRBV6-3 and J usage is TRBJ1-5, with D possibly TRBD1 on 6 matching bases. The CDR3 covers 16 residues. Trimming took 2 bases from V and 6 from J, leaving 17 bases between them. CDR1 and CDR2 (germline): MNHEY, SVGEGT. The CDR3 protein is CASSYIGYRVGQPQHF. CDR3 coding DNA: TGTGCCAGCAGTTACATTGGTTACAGGGTAGGTCAGCCCCAGCATTTT.

V usage is TRBV30 and J usage is TRBJ2-5; 14 nucleotides agree with TRBD2. This CDR3 has 15 amino acids. Germline V CDR1 and CDR2: GTSNPN, SVGIG (reference sequence). V shed 3 bases and J 10 bases; nucleotides not matched to a gene: 10. CDR3 sequence reads: CAWRAGTSGGSGQYF. In nucleotides, the CDR3 is TGTGCCTGGAGAGCCGGGACTAGCGGGGGCTCGGGCCAGTACTTC. Supplemented by reference TRBV30 and TRBJ2-5, the full variable domain reads SQTIHQWPATLVQPVGSPLSLECTVEGTSNPNLYWYRQAAGRGLQLLFYSVGIGQISSEVPQNLSASRPQDRQFILSSKKLLLSDSGFYLCAWRAGTSGGSGQYFGPGTRLLVL.

The gene calls are TRBV19 and TRBJ2-5; 8 bases fit TRBD2. This CDR3 is built from 15 residues. CDR1 is LNHDA and CDR2 is SQIVND in the germline V gene (reference sequence). J lost 5 bases, V lost 4 bases, and 9 bases had no gene match. CDR3 DNA: TGTGCCAGTAGTACCGGGGGGGTGGCGGGTGAGACCCAGTACTTC. Translation gives CASSTGGVAGETQYF.

The chain has TRBV7-9 and TRBJ1-6; 8 bases agree with TRBD1. The CDR3 runs 14 residues. Germline V lookup: CDR1 SEHNR, CDR2 FQNEAQ (reference sequence). Unmatched junction bases numbered 7, after V lost 5 bases and J lost 10 bases. This CDR3 is CASSKTGVESPLHF. DNA for the CDR3: TGTGCCAGCAGCAAGACAGGGGTGGAATCACCCCTCCACTTT.

This chain joins TRBV5-1 and TRBJ1-5, with 7 positions matching TRBD1. Losses at the gene ends were 0 bases for V and 0 bases for J; bases not matched to a gene: 0. Per germline, CDR1 SGHRS and CDR2 YFSETQ. The CDR3 is made up of 15 amino acids. CDR3 loop: CASSLEGASNQPQHF. CDR3 nucleotide sequence: TGCGCCAGCAGCTTGGAGGGGGCTAGCAATCAGCCCCAGCATTTT. Full variable domain (remainder filled in from reference TRBV5-1 and TRBJ1-5): KAGVTQTPRYLIKTRGQQVTLSCSPISGHRSVSWYQQTPGQGLQFLFEYFSETQRNKGNFPGRFSGRQFSNSRSEMNVSTLELGDSALYLCASSLEGASNQPQHFGDGTRLSIL.

This clone has just one count. V gene TRBV29-1 combines with J gene TRBJ1-1, with D possibly matching TRBD1 (5 bases). V was trimmed by 5 bases and J by 1 base, leaving 8 bases between them. Germline CDR1 SQVTM, CDR2 ANQGSEA. CDR3 size: 12 residues. CDR3 sequence: CSVYQGNTEAFF. As DNA, the CDR3 is TGCAGCGTTTATCAGGGGAACACTGAAGCTTTCTTT.

V is TRBV19 and J is TRBJ2-2; the D gene is possibly TRBD2 (6 bases). CDR1 and CDR2 from the germline V gene are LNHDA and SQIVND (reference sequence). The CDR3 spans 17 residues. V lost 3 bases and J lost 0, with 14 bases in between. The CDR3 region has the DNA TGTGCCAGTAGTATCCGTCTTCGGGACTCGAACACCGGGGAGCTGTTTTTT. It translates to CASSIRLRDSNTGELFF.

CDR3 nucleotide sequence: TGTGCCAGCAGTACGACAGGGGAGGCCAAAAACATTCAGTACTTC. It yields the protein CASSTTGEAKNIQYF. The chain joins TRBV6-6 to TRBJ2-4, with 8 bases that match TRBD1. V lost 5 bases and J lost 1; bases outside the gene matches: 4. In germline, CDR1 is MNHNY, CDR2 SVGAGI (reference sequence). The CDR3 has 15 amino acids.

The gene calls are TRBV10-3 and TRBJ2-7; 8 bases are a match to TRBD1. Looked up from germline, CDR1 is ENHRY and CDR2 is SYGVKD. The trim removed 0 bases at V and 3 bases at J, leaving 10 bases unmatched. The CDR3 sequence is 17 residues long. The chain's CDR3 is CAISESSSGGPIYEQYF. The CDR3 nucleotides read TGTGCCATCAGTGAGTCCTCTTCAGGGGGCCCGATCTACGAGCAGTACTTC.

This chain uses TRBV6-2 or TRBV6-3 with TRBJ1-2, with TRBD1 matching 10 bases. The germline gives CDR1 MNHEY, CDR2 SVGEGT. The CDR3 covers 15 residues. Losses at the gene ends were 4 bases for V and 8 bases for J; bases not matched to a gene: 10. In nucleotides, the CDR3 is TGTGCCAGCAGTTGGAGGACAGGGGGATCGGAGGGCTACACCTTC. This gives the protein CASSWRTGGSEGYTF.

This clone was observed a few times. The chain uses TRBV19 and TRBJ1-2, with 7 bases fitting TRBD1. CDR1 LNHDA and CDR2 SQIVND come from the germline V gene (reference sequence). Germline trimming cut 5 bases from V and 4 bases from J; bases unmatched to any gene: 4. CDR3 length equals 13 residues. The CDR3 protein is CASSPGTVYGYTF. CDR3 bases: TGTGCCAGTAGTCCCGGGACAGTCTATGGCTACACCTTC.

J is TRBJ1-4 and V is TRBV7-9; 8 bases are a match to TRBD1. The CDR3 consists of 15 residues. Germline V lookup: CDR1 SEHNR, CDR2 FQNEAQ (reference sequence). V trimming: 6 bases; J trimming: 7 bases; junction bases outside the gene matches: 10. Here the CDR3 reads CASSPIDRGREKLFF. DNA for the CDR3: TGTGCCAGCAGTCCGATCGACAGGGGTCGTGAAAAACTGTTTTTT.

This chain uses TRBV7-2 with TRBJ1-3; possible D gene TRBD1, 5 bases. This CDR3 is 15 amino acids long. V lost 6 bases to trimming and J lost 0 bases, with 12 bases between them. Germline-derived CDR1 and CDR2 are SGHTA and FQGNSA. This CDR3 reads CASSFTGYSGNTIYF. CDR3 DNA: TGTGCCAGCAGTTTTACAGGCTACTCTGGAAACACCATATATTTT.

For the CDR3, the DNA is TGTGCCAGCAGTTACCGGGGACAGGTGACTTCCTACGAGCAGTACTTC. As protein: CASSYRGQVTSYEQYF. The rearrangement uses TRBV6-5 and TRBJ2-7; TRBD1 aligns across 8 bases. This CDR3 is 16 amino acids long. Germline CDR1 MNHEY, CDR2 SVGAGI. The V gene end was trimmed by 2 bases and the J gene end by 1 base; junction bases not matched to a gene: 7.

The chain employs TRBV27 and TRBJ1-6; D may be TRBD1 (6 bases). V was shortened by 6 bases and J by 4 bases, with 22 bases between the two germline ends. The length of the CDR3 is 18 residues. In germline, CDR1 is MNHEY, CDR2 SMNVEV (reference sequence). CDR3 amino acids: CASSSLSLSQGYNSPLHF. The CDR3 bases are TGTGCCAGCAGCTCCCTTTCCCTCTCACAGGGTTATAATTCACCCCTCCACTTT.

The chain links TRBV9 to TRBJ1-1; D uncertain. The CDR3 is 14 amino acids. V was shortened by 4 bases and J by 1 base, with 11 bases between the two germline ends. Germline V gene data show CDR1 as SGDLS and CDR2 as YYNGEE. The CDR3 loop is CASSPRLGNTEAFF. The CDR3 DNA is TGTGCCAGCAGCCCCAGGTTGGGGAACACTGAAGCTTTCTTT.

CDR3 coding DNA: TGTGCCAGTAGTATAGCCCCGACACCGATCTACGAGCAGTACTTC. As protein: CASSIAPTPIYEQYF. The chain is built from TRBV19 and TRBJ2-7; D is undetermined. The CDR3 consists of 15 residues. The germline V and J ends were trimmed by 1 base and 3 bases, with 13 bases remaining between them. Germline V lookup: CDR1 LNHDA, CDR2 SQIVND (reference sequence).

The chain employs TRBV12-3 or TRBV12-4 and TRBJ2-5, with D perhaps TRBD1 (5 bases). V lost 5 bases to trimming and J lost 4 bases, with 11 bases between them. This CDR3 spans 13 amino acids. CDR3 in amino acids: CASSQTRGETQYF. In nucleotides, the CDR3 is TGTGCCAGCAGTCAAACAAGGGGAGAGACCCAGTACTTC.

The chain carries TRBV18 and TRBJ1-1; D is unclear. Trimming pared 3 bases from V and 6 bases from J, leaving 8 bases between. The CDR3 covers 12 residues. Germline V lookup: CDR1 KGHSH, CDR2 LQKENI. This CDR3 is CASSPGEAEAFF. In DNA, the CDR3 is TGTGCCAGCTCACCCGGTGAGGCTGAAGCTTTCTTT.

This chain connects TRBV18 to TRBJ1-1; D may be TRBD1 (5 bases). The V and J ends lost 3 bases and 0 bases respectively, with 11 bases between them. This CDR3 is 15 amino acids long. From germline, CDR1 is KGHSH and CDR2 LQKENI. The CDR3 DNA sequence: TGTGCCAGCTCACCCCGGGTGACAGTGAACACTGAAGCTTTCTTT. It codes for CASSPRVTVNTEAFF.

The chain employs TRBV5-6 and TRBJ1-5, with D unclear. The V end was cut by 4 bases, the J end by 0 bases, with 11 bases between. Germline CDR1 SGHDT, CDR2 YYEEEE. The CDR3 runs to 15 residues. CDR3 sequence (DNA): TGTGCCAGCAGCGGCCGGGGATATAGCAATCAGCCCCAGCATTTT. This translates into CASSGRGYSNQPQHF.

As DNA, the CDR3 is TGTGCCTGGAGTATTTCCGGGGGGACTAACTATGGCTACACCTTC. Translating it yields CAWSISGGTNYGYTF. The rearrangement uses TRBV30 and TRBJ1-2, with D possibly being TRBD1 (5 bases). This CDR3 is built from 15 residues. Trimming took off 2 bases at V and 0 bases at J, with 13 bases between the two ends. In germline, CDR1 is GTSNPN, CDR2 SVGIG (reference sequence).

The DNA of the CDR3 is TGTGCCAGCAGTCTACAGGGACATGGCTACACCTTC. Encoded protein: CASSLQGHGYTF. The rearrangement joins TRBV12-3 or TRBV12-4 to TRBJ1-2; the D gene is possibly TRBD1 (6 bases). The CDR3 consists of 12 residues. Trimming stripped 5 bases from V and 6 bases from J, with 10 bases between.

This chain joins TRBV9 and TRBJ1-3, with 7 positions matching TRBD1. CDR1 and CDR2 (germline): SGDLS, YYNGEE. The CDR3 extends over 14 amino acids. The V and J ends lost 3 bases and 8 bases, in that order; junction bases with no gene match: 8. CDR3 nucleotide sequence: TGTGCCAGCAGCGCCCTAGGGGGCGGGGACACCATATATTTT. Translating it yields CASSALGGGDTIYF. Combining the CDR3 with reference TRBV9 and TRBJ1-3 gives the whole variable domain DSGVTQTPKHLITATGQRVTLRCSPRSGDLSVYWYQQSLDQGLQFLIQYYNGEERAKGNILERFSAQQFPDLHSELNLSSLELGDSALYFCASSALGGGDTIYFGEGSWLTVV.

V usage is TRBV6-1 and J usage is TRBJ1-5; D perhaps matches TRBD1 (5 bases). The CDR3 contains 18 residues. The germline CDR1 and CDR2 sequences are MNHNS and SASEGT. V shed 4 bases and J shed 2 bases, with 21 bases lying between them. CDR3 bases: TGTGCCAGCAGTGTAGGATTCCCCAGGGTTATGGGCAATCAGCCCCAGCATTTT. This sequence encodes CASSVGFPRVMGNQPQHF.

The V gene is TRBV19, the J gene TRBJ2-4; no clear D. Germline V gene data show CDR1 as LNHDA and CDR2 as SQIVND (reference sequence). The CDR3 extends over 13 amino acids. Trimming stripped 1 base from V and 5 bases from J, with 6 bases between. In nucleotides, the CDR3 is TGTGCCAGTAGTATAGGTCGGGAAAACATTCAGTACTTC. Translation: CASSIGRENIQYF.

This clone was detected only a few times. Here the CDR3 DNA reads TGTGCCAGCAGCTTACTAGCGGGGGGTGGCCAAGAGACCCAGTACTTC. Translating it yields CASSLLAGGGQETQYF. The rearrangement links TRBV11-1 to TRBJ2-5, with TRBD2 matching over 11 bases. Losses at the gene ends were 2 bases for V and 1 base for J; bases not matched to a gene: 3. CDR1 SGHAT and CDR2 FQDESV come from the germline V gene (reference sequence). This CDR3 has 16 amino acids.